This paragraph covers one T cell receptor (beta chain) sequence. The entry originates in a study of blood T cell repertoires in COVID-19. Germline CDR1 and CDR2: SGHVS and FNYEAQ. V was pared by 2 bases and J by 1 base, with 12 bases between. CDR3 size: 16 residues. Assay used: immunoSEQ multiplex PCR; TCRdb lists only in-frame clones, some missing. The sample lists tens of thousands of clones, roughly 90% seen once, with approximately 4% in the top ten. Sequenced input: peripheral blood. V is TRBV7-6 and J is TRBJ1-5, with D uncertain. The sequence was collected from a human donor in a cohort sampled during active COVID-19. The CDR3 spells CASSLFEGGSNQPQHF. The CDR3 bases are TGTGCCAGCAGCTTATTCGAAGGAGGGAGCAATCAGCCCCAGCATTTT.